This T cell receptor beta chain was identified during a study of T cell repertoires in cytomegalovirus infection (dated by TCRdb to the late 2010s). With respect to the entire study: The HLA type of each donor mattered for the analysis, because public TCR beta signatures pointed to carriage of CMV infection along with the matching HLA type.

This clonotype was observed a few times. What antigen it recognizes has not been identified. There are no base qualities to consult, and no much larger clone falls within one base. Based on the germline V gene (reference sequence), the CDR1 and CDR2 sequences are MNHEY and SMNVEV. V is cut back by 5 bases and J by 4 bases, with 10 bases in the junction unmatched. The CDR3 runs 16 residues from the cysteine to the phenylalanine. Just the 48-base CDR3 DNA is kept, in frame starting at base 1. What the authors observed across the whole study: In the ex vivo response, HLA-C-restricted CMV-specific TCR beta clonotypes were dominant, and in two of eight donors the single most frequent clonotype came from this HLA-C-restricted group. Cumulative frequency of public TCR beta family members discriminated carriers of CMV infection plus the relevant HLA type in this cohort and an independent roughly 320-donor cohort.

The instrument given in TCRdb is Illumina HiSeq 1500. TCRdb reworked the public reads: Q25 trimming with fastp, MiXCR clone assembly, productive beta chains retained. Duplicate CDR3 protein sequences are folded into a single record with the most common DNA and genes. This sample gives around 530,000 distinct CDR3 sequences in total; around 27% of them show up just once. The ten largest clones represent less than 15% of the sample. This clonotype was sampled from a human donor in good health (CMV status not recorded). Some clones in this sample may be carry-over from other donors' samples. The V gene is TRBV27 and the J gene is TRBJ2-2, with 7 central nucleotides matching TRBD1. The sequenced material came from PBMCs. The CDR3 region reads CASSIGTAMGTGELFF. The bases read TGTGCCAGCAGTATAGGGACAGCAATGGGCACCGGGGAGCTGTTTTTT.